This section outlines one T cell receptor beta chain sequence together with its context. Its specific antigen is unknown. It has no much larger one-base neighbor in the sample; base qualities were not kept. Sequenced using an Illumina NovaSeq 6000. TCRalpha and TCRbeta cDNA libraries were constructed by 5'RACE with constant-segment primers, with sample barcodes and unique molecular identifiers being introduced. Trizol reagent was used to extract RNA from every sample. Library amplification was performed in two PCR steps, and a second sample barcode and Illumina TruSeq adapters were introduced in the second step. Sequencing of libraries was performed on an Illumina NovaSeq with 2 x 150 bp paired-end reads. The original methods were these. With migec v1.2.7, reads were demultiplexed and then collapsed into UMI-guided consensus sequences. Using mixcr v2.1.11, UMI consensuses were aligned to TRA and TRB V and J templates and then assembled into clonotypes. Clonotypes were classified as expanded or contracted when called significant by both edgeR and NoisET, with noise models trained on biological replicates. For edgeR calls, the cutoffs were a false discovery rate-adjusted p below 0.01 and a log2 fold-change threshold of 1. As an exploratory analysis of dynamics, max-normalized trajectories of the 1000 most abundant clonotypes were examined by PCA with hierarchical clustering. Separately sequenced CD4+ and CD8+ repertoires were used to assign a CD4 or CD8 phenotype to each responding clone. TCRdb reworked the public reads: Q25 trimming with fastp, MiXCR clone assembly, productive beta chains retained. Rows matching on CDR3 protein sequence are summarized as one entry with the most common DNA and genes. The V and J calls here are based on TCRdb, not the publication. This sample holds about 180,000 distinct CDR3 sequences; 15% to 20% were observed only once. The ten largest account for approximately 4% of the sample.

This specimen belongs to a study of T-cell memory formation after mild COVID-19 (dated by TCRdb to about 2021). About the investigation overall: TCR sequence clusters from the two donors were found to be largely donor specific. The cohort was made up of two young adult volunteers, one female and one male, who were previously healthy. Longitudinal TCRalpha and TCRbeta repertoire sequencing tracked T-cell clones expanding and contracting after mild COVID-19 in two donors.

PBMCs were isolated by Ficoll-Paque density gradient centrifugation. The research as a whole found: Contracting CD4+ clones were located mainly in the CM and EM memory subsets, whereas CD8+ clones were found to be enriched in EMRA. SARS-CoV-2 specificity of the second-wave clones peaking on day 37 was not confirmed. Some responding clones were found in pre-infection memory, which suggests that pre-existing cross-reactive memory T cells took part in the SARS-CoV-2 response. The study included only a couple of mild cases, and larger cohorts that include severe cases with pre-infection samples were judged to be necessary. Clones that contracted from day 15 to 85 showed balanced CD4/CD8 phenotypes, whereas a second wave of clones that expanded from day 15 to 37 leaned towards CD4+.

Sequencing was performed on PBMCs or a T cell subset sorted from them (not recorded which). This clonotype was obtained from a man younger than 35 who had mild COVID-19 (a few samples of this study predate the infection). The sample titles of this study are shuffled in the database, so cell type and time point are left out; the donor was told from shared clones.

This receptor carries the CDR3 CAVGQGVGTDTQYF. The DNA reads TGTGCCGTAGGGCAGGGGGTAGGCACAGATACGCAGTATTTT. This receptor chain uses TRBV7-8 and TRBJ2-3, and 7 junctional nucleotides match TRBD1. Measured from the cysteine to the phenylalanine, the CDR3 is 14 residues long. Only CDR3 DNA is held: 42 bases, read in frame from base 1. The germline V gene yields SGHVS for CDR1 and FQNEAQ for CDR2. V trim: 11 bases; J trim: 1 base; unmatched bases: 9. Supplemented by the reference TRBV7-8 and TRBJ2-3 proteins around the CDR3, the complete variable domain is GAGVSQSPRYKVAKRGQDVALRCDPISGHVSLFWYQQALGQGPEFLTYFQNEAQLDKSGLPSDRFFAERPEGSVSTLKIQRTQQEDSAVYLCAVGQGVGTDTQYFGPGTRLTVL.